The clone carrying this T cell receptor beta chain was observed a single time. Its specificity is unknown. Its ends do not fully match the called genes, so a read error is possible. The CDR3 runs to 13 residues. Germline-derived CDR1 and CDR2 are LNHNV and YYDKDF (reference sequence). The sample comes from a study of cytomegalovirus exposure and HLA in healthy donors. Study-level findings and limits: Some V segments, including TRBV6-2 and TRBV6-3, were excluded as indistinguishable.

Researchers ran the PCR with 60 Vbeta and 13 Jbeta primers. This table comes from immunoSEQ multiplex PCR, and its TCRdb copy is limited to in-frame clones, with some not included. The table shows approximately 160,000 clones, with about 75% occurring only once. Material: PBMCs. The clonotype comes from a male donor in good health and CMV-seronegative. The V and J genes are TRBV15 and TRBJ2-7; D is undetermined. CDR3 sequence: CAPSRNRGYEQYF. The CDR3 DNA is TGTGCCCCCAGCCGTAATCGCGGCTACGAGCAGTACTTC.